This passage covers 17 T cell receptor beta chains from one sample sequenced in a study of T cell responses to AZD1222 COVID-19 vaccine. The table came from immunoSEQ multiplex PCR; TCRdb's copy has only in-frame clones and leaves some out. The sample lists 150,000 or so clones; about 90% were seen once. The sequencing here drew on peripheral blood, taken 28 days after the second AZD1222 dose. These TCRs come from an adult who received the AZD1222 COVID-19 vaccine.

The chain joins TRBV18 to TRBJ2-3; a possible D gene is TRBD2 (5 bases). CDR3 length: 14 amino acids. CDR1 and CDR2 (germline): KGHSH, LQKENI. Trimming removed 3 bases at V and 5 bases at J, with 12 bases between. The CDR3 sequence: CASSPLALGDTQYF. The CDR3 DNA follows: TGTGCCAGCTCACCCCTAGCCTTGGGAGATACGCAGTATTTT.

This clone was recorded once. The rearrangement links TRBV7-6 to TRBJ2-2; no clear D. There are 16 residues in the CDR3. The V gene lost 1 base and the J gene lost 0 bases, with 9 bases spanning the gap. The V gene's germline CDR1 is SGHVS and CDR2 FNYEAQ. CDR3 DNA: TGTGCCAGCAGCTTAGAACTGGCAGCGAACACCGGGGAGCTGTTTTTT. This sequence encodes CASSLELAANTGELFF.

CDR3 DNA sequence: TGTGCCAGCAGCTTAAGGCCCAGCGGGGGACCTCCTAGCACAGATACGCAGTATTTT. Its protein is CASSLRPSGGPPSTDTQYF. V and J are TRBV7-2 and TRBJ2-3; 8 nucleotides align to TRBD2. Germline V gives CDR1 SGHTA, CDR2 FQGNSA. The CDR3 runs 19 residues. Germline trimming cut 2 bases from V and 0 bases from J; bases unmatched to any gene: 13.

The chain couples TRBV5-1 to TRBJ2-3, with 8 bases that match TRBD2. V shed 8 bases, J shed 3 bases, and the junction held 8 bases outside the gene matches. Germline CDR1 and CDR2: SGHRS and YFSETQ. CDR3 length: 14 residues. CDR3 DNA: TGCGCCAGGGCGAGCGGGAGTGAAACAGATACGCAGTATTTT. This codes for CARASGSETDTQYF.

The V gene is TRBV5-1, the J gene TRBJ1-1, with D perhaps TRBD1 (5 bases). The germline V gene has CDR1 SGHRS and CDR2 YFSETQ. V lost 1 base to trimming and J lost 1 base, with 11 bases between them. There are 15 residues in the CDR3. The CDR3 coding sequence is TGCGCCAGCAGCTTGCGTACTACAGGGAACACTGAAGCTTTCTTT. Protein: CASSLRTTGNTEAFF.

The chain joins TRBV5-5 to TRBJ2-1; tentatively, D is TRBD2 (5 bases). CDR1 is SGHKS and CDR2 is YYEKEE in the germline V gene (reference sequence). V was trimmed by 9 bases and J by 6 bases, leaving 7 bases between them. CDR3 length: 10 amino acids. The CDR3, as DNA: TGTGCCACCCGGGGCAATGAGCAGTTCTTC. It codes for CATRGNEQFF.

The chain combines TRBV3-1 (or the pseudogene TRBV3-2) with TRBJ1-6; D is possibly TRBD1 (6 bases). Trimming pared 3 bases from V and 9 bases from J, leaving 18 bases between. Germline V gene sequence: CDR1 LGHDT, CDR2 YNNKEL (reference sequence). The CDR3 consists of 16 residues. The CDR3 region has the DNA TGTGCCAGCAGCCACCCCCGCGGCAGGGGCTTTTCACCCCTCCACTTT. Translated, it gives CASSHPRGRGFSPLHF.

The V gene is TRBV3-1 (or the pseudogene TRBV3-2), the J gene TRBJ1-3, with D hard to call. The CDR3 extends over 15 amino acids. CDR1 and CDR2 from the germline V gene are LGHDT and YNNKEL (reference sequence). V lost 1 base and J 2 bases, leaving 9 bases between the germline ends. The CDR3 here is CASSQVLDAGNTIYF. CDR3 DNA: TGTGCCAGCAGCCAAGTTTTGGATGCTGGAAACACCATATATTTT.

The table lists this clone with a count of one. The chain couples TRBV5-1 to TRBJ2-1; D gene ambiguous. The CDR3 is 16 residues long. Trimming took off 4 bases at V and 0 bases at J, with 14 bases between the two ends. The V gene's germline CDR1 is SGHRS and CDR2 YFSETQ. The CDR3 is CASSPRQAGSYNEQFF. For the CDR3, the DNA is TGCGCCAGCAGCCCAAGACAAGCCGGCTCCTACAATGAGCAGTTCTTC.

The gene calls are TRBV6-2 or TRBV6-3 and TRBJ2-1, with 11 bases identical to TRBD2. Germline-derived CDR1 and CDR2 are MNHEY and SVGEGT. The CDR3 has 15 amino acids. Trimming removed 4 bases from V and 6 bases from J; junction bases left unmatched: 5. DNA for the CDR3: TGTGCCAGCAGTTCACTAGCGGGAGCCCGCAATGAGCAGTTCTTC. This sequence encodes CASSSLAGARNEQFF.

This clone has a single count. The chain is built from TRBV3-1 (or the pseudogene TRBV3-2) and TRBJ2-7; D uncertain. Germline CDR1 reads LGHDT; CDR2 reads YNNKEL (reference sequence). V was cut by 0 bases and J by 2 bases, with 14 bases left in between. The CDR3 has 16 residues. The CDR3 coding sequence is TGTGCCAGCAGCCAAGAAAAGGGTTCCGGAACCTACGAGCAGTACTTC. This translates into CASSQEKGSGTYEQYF.

Only a few counts were recorded for this clone. This rearrangement joins TRBV5-1 to TRBJ2-3; possibly TRBD2 for D (6 bases). V was cut by 4 bases and J by 1 base, with 16 bases left in between. The CDR3 extends over 16 amino acids. Germline V gives CDR1 SGHRS, CDR2 YFSETQ. The DNA of the CDR3 is TGCGCCAGCAGCCCTCAGTCGGAGGGCGGCACAGATACGCAGTATTTT. Residues: CASSPQSEGGTDTQYF.

The chain has TRBV12-3 or TRBV12-4 and TRBJ1-1; D not resolved. V gave up 2 bases and J gave up 1 base, with 5 bases separating them. The CDR3 loop spans 13 amino acids. The DNA of the CDR3 is TGTGCCAGCAGTTTACCGGCGAACACTGAAGCTTTCTTT. Protein: CASSLPANTEAFF.

Written as DNA, the CDR3 is TGTGCCAGTAACCCTCGTCCGGGGATTCTAGGGGCCAACGTCCTGACTTTC. It specifies CASNPRPGILGANVLTF. The chain couples TRBV19 to TRBJ2-6; TRBD2 might be the D (5 bases). V lost 7 bases to trimming and J lost 4 bases, with 20 bases between them. The germline gives CDR1 LNHDA, CDR2 SQIVND (reference sequence). The CDR3 loop spans 17 amino acids. The entire variable domain, with the rest obtained from reference TRBV19 and TRBJ2-6, is as follows: DGGITQSPKYLFRKEGQNVTLSCEQNLNHDAMYWYRQDPGQGLRLIYYSQIVNDFQKGDIAEGYSVSREKKESFPLTVTSAQKNPTAFYLCASNPRPGILGANVLTFGAGSRLTVL.

V and J are TRBV4-2 and TRBJ2-1; TRBD2 is a possible D gene (7 bases). Germline V gene lookup returns CDR1 LGHNA and CDR2 YNFKEQ. This CDR3 has 15 residues. V lost 0 bases and J 5 bases, leaving 11 bases between the germline ends. This chain's CDR3 is CASSQDLGGHNEQFF. The CDR3 DNA reads as TGTGCCAGCAGCCAAGATCTCGGGGGGCACAATGAGCAGTTCTTC.

The count of this clone is one. The J gene is TRBJ1-4, the V gene TRBV6-5; no clear D gene. The CDR3 runs to 13 residues. Germline values: CDR1 MNHEY, CDR2 SVGAGI. Trimming shortened V by 0 bases and J by 13 bases, and 12 bases separated the two germline ends. The CDR3 coding sequence is TGTGCCAGCAGTTACTCCGCAGGCGACTTACTGTTTTTT. Its translation: CASSYSAGDLLFF.

J is TRBJ1-3 and V is TRBV9; D might be TRBD1 (5 bases). CDR1 SGDLS and CDR2 YYNGEE come from the germline V gene. V lost 0 bases, J lost 0 bases, and 10 bases lay in between. The CDR3 spans 16 residues. The DNA for the CDR3 is TGTGCCAGCAGCGTAGCAGGGAATCCCTCTGGAAACACCATATATTTT. This encodes CASSVAGNPSGNTIYF.